The 10 T cell receptor beta chains below all came from one sample that was sequenced in a study of blood T cells in healthy people across ages. A second PCR, run for about 7 to 11 cycles, used a sample-barcoded 5' primer plus a J-beta primer mix. TCRdb re-derived calls from the 5' RACE reads in MiXCR, one entry per CDR3 protein. The sample has about 970,000 distinct CDR3 sequences, about 51% seen once. The sequenced sample was blood. The receptors derive from a woman aged 60 to 75 in good health.

V gene TRBV12-3 or TRBV12-4 combines with J gene TRBJ2-3, with D tentatively TRBD2 (6 bases). The CDR3 sequence is 14 residues long. Trimming cost V 6 bases and J 2 bases, with 12 bases left between them. The CDR3 protein is CASSPGTYTDTQYF. In nucleotides, the CDR3 is TGTGCCAGCAGCCCCGGGACTTACACAGATACGCAGTATTTT.

The chain recombines TRBV5-1 with TRBJ2-1; 10 bases align to TRBD2. The trim removed 6 bases at V and 0 bases at J, leaving 21 bases unmatched. Germline CDR1 SGHRS, CDR2 YFSETQ. CDR3 length: 21 residues. This CDR3 is CASTIKGFLGTSESSYNEQFF. The CDR3 DNA follows: TGCGCCAGCACGATAAAGGGGTTCCTAGGGACTAGCGAGAGCTCCTACAATGAGCAGTTCTTC.

The rearrangement links TRBV12-3 or TRBV12-4 to TRBJ2-4; TRBD2 aligns across 12 bases. The J call may not be correct, given that the DNA end is closer to TRBJ2-7. The CDR3 runs to 15 residues. The CDR3 bases are TGTGCCAGCAGTTTGCCGACTAGCGGGAGTTACGAGCAGTACTTC. Encoded protein: CASSLPTSGSYEQYF.

This clonotype turned up a few times. This sequence joins TRBV20-1 and TRBJ2-7; 9 nucleotides match TRBD2. CDR1 and CDR2 (germline): DFQATT, SNEGSKA (reference sequence). This CDR3 region has 15 residues. V gave up 3 bases and J gave up 9 bases; unmatched junction bases: 15. CDR3 amino acids: CSARVAGARGLSQYF. The CDR3 nucleotides are TGCAGTGCTAGGGTAGCGGGAGCCCGTGGTTTGTCGCAGTACTTC.

This clonotype came up a few times. V and J are TRBV24-1 and TRBJ1-2; unclear D gene. Trimming took off 8 bases at V and 7 bases at J, with 22 bases between the two ends. This CDR3 has 15 residues. Germline CDR1 reads KGHDR; CDR2 reads SFDVKD. CDR3: CATKDSRGPRRGYTF. DNA for the CDR3: TGTGCCACCAAAGATTCCCGAGGACCGAGACGTGGCTACACCTTC.

The chain uses TRBV20-1 and TRBJ2-5; D is undetermined. Germline lookup yields CDR1 DFQATT and CDR2 SNEGSKA (reference sequence). The CDR3 extends over 12 amino acids. In nucleotides, the CDR3 is TGCAGGGCTGTAGAGCAACAAGAGACCCAGTACTTC. This sequence encodes CRAVEQQETQYF.

The chain joins TRBV7-8 to TRBJ2-5, with 7 bases fitting TRBD1. After removal of 5 bases from V and 5 bases from J, the junction contained 11 bases not matched to a gene. Germline V gene sequence: CDR1 SGHVS, CDR2 FQNEAQ. The CDR3 runs to 15 residues. The CDR3, as DNA: TGTGCCAGCAGCGCTAGACAGGGCGATACGGAGACCCAGTACTTC. Protein sequence: CASSARQGDTETQYF.

The V and J genes are TRBV9 and TRBJ2-3; 12 bases align to TRBD2. J gave up 2 bases and V 3 bases, and 10 bases lay outside the gene matches. The CDR3 sequence is 18 residues long. In germline, CDR1 is SGDLS, CDR2 YYNGEE. This CDR3 reads CASSESLTSGGFTDTQYF. CDR3 sequence (DNA): TGTGCCAGCAGCGAGTCCCTGACTAGCGGGGGTTTCACAGATACGCAGTATTTT.

This clonotype was detected only a few times. The V and J genes are TRBV12-3 or TRBV12-4 and TRBJ2-6, with a possible D match to TRBD1 (6 bases). The CDR3 runs 14 residues. V dropped 9 bases and J dropped 2 bases, with 11 bases sitting between them. CDR3 DNA: TGTGCCAGTGAACAGGGACCTGGGGCCAACGTCCTGACTTTC. It yields the protein CASEQGPGANVLTF.

The rearrangement joins TRBV29-1 to TRBJ2-7; TRBD1 matches at 8 bases. Germline CDR1 SQVTM, CDR2 ANQGSEA. The trim removed 6 bases at V and 0 bases at J, leaving 4 bases unmatched. The CDR3 covers 13 residues. CDR3 bases: TGCAGCGTGGAGACAGGGGCCTCCTACGAGCAGTACTTC. Amino acids: CSVETGASYEQYF.